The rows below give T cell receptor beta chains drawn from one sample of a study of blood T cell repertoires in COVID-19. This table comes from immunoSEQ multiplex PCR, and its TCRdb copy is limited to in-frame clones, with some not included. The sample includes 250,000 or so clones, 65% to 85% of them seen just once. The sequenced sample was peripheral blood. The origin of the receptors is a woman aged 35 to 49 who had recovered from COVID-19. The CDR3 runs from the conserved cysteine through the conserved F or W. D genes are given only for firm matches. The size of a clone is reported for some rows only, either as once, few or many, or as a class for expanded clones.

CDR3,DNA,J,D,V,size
CSASQPGLASYEQYF,TGCAGTGCTAGTCAACCCGGACTAGCTTCCTACGAGCAGTACTTC,TRBJ2-7,TRBD2,TRBV20-1,-
CASSLTSGQETQYF,TGCGCCAGCAGCCTGACTAGCGGACAAGAGACCCAGTACTTC,TRBJ2-5,TRBD2,TRBV5-1,-
CASSQEGQTEAFF,TGTGCCAGCAGCCAAGAGGGGCAGACTGAAGCTTTCTTT,TRBJ1-1,-,TRBV4-2,-
CSAQADVDGYTF,TGCAGCGCCCAAGCGGACGTGGATGGCTACACCTTC,TRBJ1-2,-,TRBV29-1,-
CAFQRGAYGYTF,TGTGCCTTCCAACGCGGGGCCTATGGCTACACCTTC,TRBJ1-2,-,TRBV30,-
CASSSADWNKETQYF,TGTGCCAGCAGTTCTGCGGACTGGAATAAAGAGACCCAGTACTTC,TRBJ2-5,-,TRBV28,-
CASSLFFERNTEAFF,TGTGCCAGCAGTCTCTTTTTCGAGAGGAACACTGAAGCTTTCTTT,TRBJ1-1,-,TRBV6-2/TRBV6-3,-
CASSQTGASGYTF,TGTGCCAGCAGCCAAACAGGGGCGTCGGGCTACACCTTC,TRBJ1-2,TRBD1,TRBV3-1/TRBV3-2,-
CASSFLAGLSSYEQYF,TGTGCCAGCAGTTTCCTAGCGGGTTTGAGCTCCTACGAGCAGTACTTC,TRBJ2-7,TRBD2,TRBV28,once
CASSSHSGARQFF,TGTGCCAGCAGCTCTCACAGCGGGGCACGGCAGTTCTTC,TRBJ2-1,TRBD2,TRBV7-3,-
CASSLIGGGETQYF,TGCGCCAGCAGCCTCATCGGGGGAGGGGAGACCCAGTACTTC,TRBJ2-5,TRBD2,TRBV4-1,-
CARGGTGLCKNYGYTF,TGTGCCAGGGGGGGGACAGGGCTGTGTAAAAACTATGGCTACACCTTC,TRBJ1-2,TRBD1,TRBV5-3,-
CASSQDSLPFNSPLHF,TGTGCCAGCAGCCAAGATTCGCTACCGTTTAATTCACCCCTCCACTTT,TRBJ1-6,-,TRBV3-1/TRBV3-2,-
CASNRFQGIKDTQYF,TGTGCCAGCAATAGATTTCAGGGGATTAAAGATACGCAGTATTTT,TRBJ2-3,-,TRBV2,-
CASSFEGGTEAFF,TGTGCCAGCAGCTTCGAAGGAGGAACTGAAGCTTTCTTT,TRBJ1-1,-,TRBV7-9,once
CASSQGGGEQFF,TGTGCCAGCAGTCAGGGGGGAGGTGAGCAGTTCTTC,TRBJ2-1,-,TRBV6-5,-
CASSLAGGIPENEQFF,TGCGCCAGCAGCTTGGCCGGGGGGATTCCAGAGAATGAGCAGTTCTTC,TRBJ2-1,TRBD2,TRBV5-1,-